This entry describes one T cell receptor (beta chain). Its binding antigen is unknown. No base-level quality is on record; no much larger clone is a single base apart. According to the germline V gene (reference sequence), CDR1 reads MNHEY and CDR2 reads SMNVEV. A distance of 16 bases separates the germline ends of V and J, which lose 4 bases and 7 bases respectively. Spanning cysteine to phenylalanine, the CDR3 consists of 15 amino acids. The only DNA kept is the CDR3, 45 bases in frame from the first base. TCRbeta CDR3 regions were amplified from genomic DNA by means of the immunoSEQ Assay, a bias-controlled multiplex PCR. The authors' analysis ran thus. The number of nucleated cells in each sample was estimated from the amplification of reference gene primers within the assay. To quantify the absolute abundance of each unique TCRbeta CDR3 rearrangement, sequence reads were collapsed and filtered. Productive Simpson clonality was computed per sample as the square root of Simpson's diversity index over productive rearrangements. Here the immuneACCESS table is served through TCRdb, limited to in-frame sequences with V and J called. Missing clones are a known gap in these copies; in checked studies unresolved V genes cover under half, and the rest lacks a known reason. V and J calls and clone size follow that table, whereas D and trimming were derived from the DNA. The sample yields 150,000 or so clones; about 82% were counted once. The ten biggest clones cover approximately 5% of the sample.

This record comes from a study of blood T cell repertoires in COVID-19 (dated by TCRdb to the early 2020s). Regarding the study in general: Samples covering the acute and convalescent phases of COVID-19 were provided by collaborators in the United States, Italy and Spain. The samples were drawn from two sources: the first 160 participants of the ongoing ImmuneRACE study, and 1,254 subjects contributed by 6 global collaborators. HLA class I and class II types, where available, came from metadata supplied by the sample provider rather than from assay-based typing. The material from the prospective study consisted of cDNA or gDNA derived from T cells, B-cell-depleted T cells, or PBMCs. The repertoires were released in a freely available public database meant as a resource for research on the immune response to SARS-CoV-2. Deeply sampled blood TCRbeta repertoires from subjects exposed to, actively infected with, or recovered from COVID-19 were included in the dataset. The sample metadata nearly always contained a de-identified subject ID, COVID-19 status, age in years and sex.

The collaborating institutions used their own protocols to collect whole blood in K2EDTA tubes. For TCRbeta analysis, collaborator samples were shipped as frozen whole blood, as isolated PBMCs, or as DNA extracted from either sample type. What the study reported, not specific to this receptor: How much clinical and demographic metadata was included differed by source and by participant, and the metadata was provided uncurated.

Rearrangement joined TRBV27 to TRBJ1-4; TRBD1 is perhaps the D gene, given 6 matching bases. Sequenced sample: peripheral blood. This receptor was obtained from a woman older than 75 with active or convalescent COVID-19. Here is the DNA: TGTGCCAGCAGTTCCCCCAGCAGGGGTCTTGAAAAACTGTTTTTT. Its protein reads: CASSSPSRGLEKLFF.